Following are 14 T cell receptor beta chains from one sample sequenced in a study of cytomegalovirus exposure and HLA in healthy donors. PCR involved 60 Vbeta and 13 Jbeta primers. Data came from immunoSEQ multiplex PCR; TCRdb stores just in-frame clones and leaves some out. The sample shows about 140,000 clones, roughly 76% of them seen only once. The sample comprised PBMCs. Source of these receptors: a female donor in good health and CMV-seronegative.

This chain uses TRBV7-9 with TRBJ1-5; D is uncertain. This CDR3 comprises 15 residues. CDR1 is SEHNR, CDR2 FQNEAQ, per germline (reference sequence). With 1 base removed from V and 5 bases from J, the gap between germline ends came to 12 bases. CDR3 loop: CASSLGVGEDQPQHF. CDR3 sequence (DNA): TGTGCCAGCAGCTTAGGAGTTGGGGAGGATCAGCCCCAGCATTTT.

This sequence joins TRBV2 and TRBJ2-3; D is unresolved. Germline assignment: CDR1 SNHLY and CDR2 FYNNEI. Trimming pared 1 base from V and 9 bases from J, leaving 8 bases between. The CDR3 contains 12 residues. CDR3 protein: CASSEDRKTQYF. The CDR3 DNA reads as TGTGCCAGCAGTGAAGACAGAAAAACGCAGTATTTT.

The chain recombines TRBV5-1 with TRBJ2-3, with 8 bases that match TRBD1. V lost 3 bases to trimming and J lost 0 bases; unmatched junction nucleotides: 3. This CDR3 comprises 15 residues. The germline CDR1 and CDR2 sequences are SGHRS and YFSETQ. CDR3 sequence reads: CASSYRTGSTDTQYF. In DNA form, the CDR3 reads TGCGCCAGCAGCTACAGGACAGGGAGCACAGATACGCAGTATTTT.

The sample holds one count of this clone. V and J are TRBV7-8 and TRBJ2-2; a weak D match, TRBD2 (5 bases). CDR1 and CDR2 from the germline V gene are SGHVS and FQNEAQ. The CDR3 contains 15 residues. The V and J ends lost 5 bases and 2 bases respectively, with 12 bases between them. CDR3 loop: CASSPLRVNTGELFF. CDR3 nucleotides: TGTGCCAGCAGCCCCTTGCGGGTCAACACCGGGGAGCTGTTTTTT.

This chain connects TRBV27 to TRBJ1-1; D remains unclear. Germline lookup yields CDR1 MNHEY and CDR2 SMNVEV (reference sequence). Trimming took 2 bases from V and 7 from J, leaving 11 bases between them. The CDR3 extends over 13 amino acids. This chain's CDR3 is CASSLGQPNEAFF. The CDR3 DNA reads TGTGCCAGCAGTTTAGGGCAGCCCAATGAAGCTTTCTTT.

The J gene is TRBJ2-6, the V gene TRBV28; TRBD1 matches 8 bases. J gave up 0 bases and V 3 bases, and 4 bases lay outside the gene matches. Germline assignment: CDR1 MDHEN and CDR2 SYDVKM. This CDR3 comprises 17 residues. In nucleotides, the CDR3 is TGTGCCAGCAGTTTCCGGCAGGGGGCCTCTGGGGCCAACGTCCTGACTTTC. Protein product: CASSFRQGASGANVLTF. The variable domain in full, completed from reference TRBV28 and TRBJ2-6, reads DVKVTQSSRYLVKRTGEKVFLECVQDMDHENMFWYRQDPGLGLRLIYFSYDVKMKEKGDIPEGYSVSREKKERFSLILESASTNQTSMYLCASSFRQGASGANVLTFGAGSRLTVL.

The V gene is TRBV27, the J gene TRBJ2-5; TRBD1 aligns across 7 bases. V lost 5 bases, J lost 4 bases, and 10 bases stayed unmatched. The CDR3 runs 15 residues. Germline values: CDR1 MNHEY, CDR2 SMNVEV (reference sequence). In DNA, the CDR3 is TGTGCCAGCAGTGCTCCGGGACAGAACCTAGAGACCCAGTACTTC. It encodes CASSAPGQNLETQYF.

CDR3: CASSPTGGNYGYTF. For the CDR3, the DNA is TGTGCCAGCAGTCCCACCGGGGGGAACTATGGCTACACCTTC. This chain links TRBV5-6 with TRBJ1-2, with D perhaps matching TRBD1 (5 bases). V was trimmed by 5 bases and J by 2 bases, leaving 13 bases between them. The CDR3 has 14 residues. The V gene's germline CDR1 is SGHDT and CDR2 YYEEEE.

The chain links TRBV5-1 to TRBJ2-5; a weak D match, TRBD1 (6 bases). The J call is doubtful: the DNA matches TRBJ2-7 better. Germline CDR1 and CDR2: SGHRS and YFSETQ. The CDR3 is made up of 15 amino acids. The CDR3: CASSLEVRGRAEQYF. CDR3 in DNA: TGCGCCAGCAGCTTGGAGGTCAGGGGACGAGCCGAGCAGTACTTC.

The rearrangement joins TRBV6-4 to TRBJ2-3; D perhaps matches TRBD1 (6 bases). The CDR3 is 15 residues long. V was pared by 3 bases and J by 1 base, with 11 bases between. CDR1 is MRHNA, CDR2 SNTAGT, per germline. The CDR3 loop is CASSEGAGGTDTQYF. The CDR3 region has the DNA TGTGCCAGCAGTGAGGGGGCAGGGGGCACAGATACGCAGTATTTT.

This clone was counted many times. V usage is TRBV2 and J usage is TRBJ1-2; perhaps TRBD1 as D (6 bases). Trimming took 1 base from V and 8 from J, leaving 11 bases between them. This CDR3 is 13 amino acids long. Germline loops: CDR1 SNHLY, CDR2 FYNNEI. The DNA for the CDR3 is TGTGCCAGCAGTGAAGAAAACAGGGTCGGCTACACCTTC. This gives the protein CASSEENRVGYTF.

The chain joins TRBV4-1 to TRBJ2-7; 9 bases are a match to TRBD1. The CDR3 contains 16 residues. The V and J ends lost 6 bases and 12 bases, in that order; junction bases with no gene match: 21. The germline CDR1 and CDR2 sequences are MGHRA and YSYEKL. The CDR3: CASRPSRGQGRDHWYF. In DNA form, the CDR3 reads TGCGCCAGCAGACCTAGCCGGGGACAGGGCCGGGACCACTGGTACTTC.

The V gene is TRBV2, the J gene TRBJ2-1; perhaps TRBD2 as D (5 bases). Trimming removed 6 bases from V and 9 bases from J, with 15 bases in between. This CDR3 has 13 residues. Per germline, CDR1 SNHLY and CDR2 FYNNEI. The CDR3 DNA reads as TGTGCCAGCAGCGGAGGTAGTATGGGTGAGCAGTTCTTC. Its protein is CASSGGSMGEQFF.

The CDR3 bases are TGTGCCAGCAGTTTTCACTCCAGGGGAAGAGACTCCTACGAGCAGTACTTC. As protein: CASSFHSRGRDSYEQYF. V is TRBV28 and J is TRBJ2-7; weak D call: TRBD1 (6 bases). Trimming cost V 3 bases and J 0 bases, with 18 bases left between them. CDR3 length: 17 amino acids. The V gene's germline CDR1 is MDHEN and CDR2 SYDVKM.